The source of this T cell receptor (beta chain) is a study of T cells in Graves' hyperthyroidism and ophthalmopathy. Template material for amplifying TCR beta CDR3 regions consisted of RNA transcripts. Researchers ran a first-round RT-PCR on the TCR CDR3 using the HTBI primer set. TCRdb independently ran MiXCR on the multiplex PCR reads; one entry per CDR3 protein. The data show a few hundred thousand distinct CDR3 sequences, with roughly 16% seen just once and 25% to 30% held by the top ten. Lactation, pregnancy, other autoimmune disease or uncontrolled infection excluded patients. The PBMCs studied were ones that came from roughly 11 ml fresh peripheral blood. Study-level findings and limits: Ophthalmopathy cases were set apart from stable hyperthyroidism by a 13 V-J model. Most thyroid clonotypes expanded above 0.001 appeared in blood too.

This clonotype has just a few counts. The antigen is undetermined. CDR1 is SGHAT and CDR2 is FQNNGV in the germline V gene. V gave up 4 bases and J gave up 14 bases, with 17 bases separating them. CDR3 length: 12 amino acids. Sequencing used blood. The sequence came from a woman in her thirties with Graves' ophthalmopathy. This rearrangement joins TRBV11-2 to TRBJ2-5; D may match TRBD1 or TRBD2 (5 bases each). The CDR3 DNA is TGTGCCAGCAGCTCTGACCCCGGGACCCTATACTTC. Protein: CASSSDPGTLYF.